The subject of this entry is one TCR beta chain. The data belong to a study of blood T cell repertoires in COVID-19. Study summary: Specimens from acute and convalescent COVID-19 originated in the United States, Italy and Spain.

TCRdb keeps only in-frame clones here, not all; method: immunoSEQ multiplex PCR. This repertoire shows about 220,000 clones, 84% found once; its top ten account for approximately 6.2%. The CDR3 has 17 amino acids. V shed 6 bases, J shed 6 bases, and the junction held 13 bases outside the gene matches. The germline CDR1 and CDR2 sequences are SGHTA and FQGNSA. Ages ranged from about 18 to 89 years, with residence in around 24 US areas. Clinical history as reported by participants underpinned cohort assignment. The specimen sequenced was PBMCs or T cells enriched from blood (not recorded which). This TCR was recovered from a woman between 35 and 50 years old who had recovered from COVID-19. This sequence joins TRBV7-2 and TRBJ2-2, with TRBD1 identical over 10 bases. This CDR3 reads CASRTLPGQGYSGELFF. In nucleotides, the CDR3 is TGTGCCAGCAGAACCCTCCCGGGACAGGGGTATTCCGGGGAGCTGTTTTTT.